These 26 T cell receptor beta chains came from one sample sequenced in a study of PD-L1 blockade in urothelial cancer. Sequencing was performed with immunoSEQ multiplex PCR; in TCRdb, only in-frame clones are kept and a portion is missing. The data show 50,000 or so clones, 86% seen once. Sequenced material: PBMCs, taken around atezolizumab (anti-PD-L1) treatment. All receptors come from a man between 60 and 75 years old with urothelial cancer.

This chain joins TRBV7-2 and TRBJ2-1; the match to TRBD1 covers 7 bases. With 5 bases clipped from V and 6 bases from J, the junction kept 7 bases outside the gene matches. Germline V gene lookup returns CDR1 SGHTA and CDR2 FQGNSA. The CDR3 runs 14 residues. CDR3 region: CASSHETGSNEQFF. DNA for the CDR3: TGTGCCAGCAGCCACGAGACAGGGTCCAATGAGCAGTTCTTC.

The J gene is TRBJ2-3, the V gene TRBV5-1, with a weak D call TRBD2 (5 bases). V was trimmed by 1 base and J by 5 bases, leaving 8 bases between them. The CDR3 has 13 residues. The germline V gene has CDR1 SGHRS and CDR2 YFSETQ. The CDR3 DNA follows: TGCGCCAGCAGCTTGAGCGAGGGAGATACGCAGTATTTT. Its translation is CASSLSEGDTQYF.

This chain connects TRBV28 to TRBJ2-1, with 7 bases matching TRBD1. Germline CDR1 and CDR2: MDHEN and SYDVKM. The ends lost 6 bases at V and 4 bases at J; junction bases unmatched: 6. This CDR3 is built from 14 residues. The CDR3 bases are TGTGCCAGCAGCCGGACAGGAGTTTACAATGAGCAGTTCTTC. Amino acids: CASSRTGVYNEQFF.

The chain carries TRBV7-9 and TRBJ2-2; D is possibly TRBD1 (5 bases). CDR1 is SEHNR, CDR2 FQNEAQ, per germline (reference sequence). The CDR3 consists of 12 residues. V was trimmed by 6 bases and J by 6 bases, leaving 8 bases between them. CDR3 DNA: TGTGCCAGCAGTCAGGGATCCGGGGAGCTGTTTTTT. Its translation is CASSQGSGELFF. The full variable domain, with the rest looked up from reference TRBV7-9 and TRBJ2-2, is DTGVSQNPRHKITKRGQNVTFRCDPISEHNRLYWYRQTLGQGPEFLTYFQNEAQLEKSRLLSDRFSAERPKGSFSTLEIQRTEQGDSAMYLCASSQGSGELFFGEGSRLTVL.

This clone was detected a few times. The chain combines TRBV14 with TRBJ1-1; possibly TRBD1 for D (5 bases). Germline CDR1 SGHDN, CDR2 FVKESK. The CDR3 contains 16 residues. V was shortened by 0 bases and J by 0 bases, with 11 bases between the two germline ends. The CDR3, as DNA: TGTGCCAGCAGCCAAGATCCAGGGTCCATGAACACTGAAGCTTTCTTT. The encoded protein is CASSQDPGSMNTEAFF.

As concerns this clone: The junction differs from germline at one of its ends, possibly a read error. The CDR3 nucleotides read TGTGCCACCAGTCCACAGGGAATAGGTGGGGCCAACGTCCTGACTTTC. This codes for CATSPQGIGGANVLTF. This chain connects TRBV27 to TRBJ2-6, with D tentatively TRBD1 (6 bases). Per germline, CDR1 MNHEY and CDR2 SMNVEV (reference sequence). The CDR3 runs to 16 residues.

The J gene is TRBJ1-3, the V gene TRBV7-2, with a tentative D call TRBD1 (6 bases). Between the trimmed V and J ends, which lost 3 bases and 1 base, there was a span of 13 bases. In germline, CDR1 is SGHTA, CDR2 FQGNSA. The CDR3 has 16 amino acids. The DNA for the CDR3 is TGTGCCAGCAGCTTTGGCCACAGGGCTTCTGGAAACACCATATATTTT. Translated: CASSFGHRASGNTIYF. Drawing the rest from reference TRBV7-2 and TRBJ1-3, the complete variable domain is GAGVSQSPSNKVTEKGKDVELRCDPISGHTALYWYRQSLGQGLEFLIYFQGNSAPDKSGLPSDRFSAERTGGSVSTLTIQRTQQEDSAVYLCASSFGHRASGNTIYFGEGSWLTVV.

The chain is built from TRBV5-4 and TRBJ1-2; the match to TRBD1 covers 8 bases. J gave up 8 bases and V 3 bases, and 12 bases lay outside the gene matches. The length of the CDR3 is 15 residues. Germline loops: CDR1 SGHNT, CDR2 YYREEE (reference sequence). The DNA of the CDR3 is TGTGCCAGCAGCTCCTCGTATTCAGGGGGCTGGGGCTACACCTTC. Translating it yields CASSSSYSGGWGYTF.

The chain carries TRBV6-5 and TRBJ1-1; possible D gene TRBD1, 6 bases. The CDR3 spans 13 residues. From germline, CDR1 is MNHEY and CDR2 SVGAGI. V was clipped by 6 bases and J by 5 bases, with 13 bases between them. The CDR3 loop is CASREQGRTEAFF. CDR3 nucleotides: TGTGCCAGCAGGGAACAGGGAAGGACTGAAGCTTTCTTT.

This clone was observed once. This chain links TRBV4-1 with TRBJ2-5, with TRBD2 matching over 8 bases. CDR1 is MGHRA, CDR2 YSYEKL, per germline. J lost 5 bases, V lost 1 base, and 9 bases had no gene match. This CDR3 is built from 16 residues. Here the CDR3 reads CASSQATPGGRETQYF. DNA of the CDR3: TGCGCCAGCAGCCAAGCTACCCCGGGGGGGCGCGAGACCCAGTACTTC.

The table lists this clone with a count of one. The CDR3 bases are TGTGCCAGCAGTGTTCAGCGACCCCTCAGCCAGCCCCAGCATTTT. Translated: CASSVQRPLSQPQHF. The chain links TRBV2 to TRBJ1-5; D ambiguous. With 4 bases removed from V and 7 bases from J, the gap between germline ends came to 17 bases. This CDR3 is built from 15 residues. CDR1 and CDR2 from the germline V gene are SNHLY and FYNNEI.

The chain joins TRBV2 to TRBJ1-2; D is unclear. The CDR3 covers 13 residues. The V end lost 3 bases, the J end lost 3 bases, and 8 bases lay between the germline ends. CDR1 and CDR2 from the germline V gene are SNHLY and FYNNEI. The CDR3 region has the DNA TGTGCCAGCAGTGACTCCGGGGACTATGGCTACACCTTC. It yields the protein CASSDSGDYGYTF.

This chain links TRBV7-9 with TRBJ1-2, with D maybe TRBD1 (5 bases). The CDR3 length is 15 residues. CDR1 is SEHNR and CDR2 is FQNEAQ in the germline V gene (reference sequence). The V gene lost 1 base and the J gene lost 3 bases, with 12 bases spanning the gap. This CDR3 reads CASSLDVQEYYGYTF. The CDR3 bases are TGTGCCAGCAGCTTAGACGTACAGGAGTACTATGGCTACACCTTC.

The rearrangement links TRBV19 to TRBJ1-2; possible D gene TRBD1, 5 bases. Between the trimmed V and J ends, which lost 3 bases and 7 bases, there was a span of 12 bases. The CDR3 is 13 amino acids. The V gene's germline CDR1 is LNHDA and CDR2 SQIVND (reference sequence). CDR3 residues: CASSIGGVGGYTF. For the CDR3, the DNA is TGTGCCAGTAGTATCGGAGGGGTGGGTGGCTACACCTTC. Supplemented by reference TRBV19 and TRBJ1-2, the full variable domain reads DGGITQSPKYLFRKEGQNVTLSCEQNLNHDAMYWYRQDPGQGLRLIYYSQIVNDFQKGDIAEGYSVSREKKESFPLTVTSAQKNPTAFYLCASSIGGVGGYTFGSGTRLTVV.

This chain uses TRBV7-3 with TRBJ2-3; 12 nucleotides match TRBD2. This CDR3 has 15 amino acids. V was clipped by 5 bases and J by 7 bases; unmatched bases: 7. From germline, CDR1 is SGHTA and CDR2 FQGTGA. CDR3 sequence reads: CASSAQTSGGYTQYF. The CDR3 DNA reads as TGTGCCAGCAGCGCCCAGACTAGCGGGGGATATACGCAGTATTTT.

CDR3 protein: CASSHLRTDIYYEQYF. CDR3 DNA sequence: TGTGCCAGCAGCCACCTCAGGACGGACATCTACTACGAGCAGTACTTC. This rearrangement joins TRBV7-8 to TRBJ2-7, with D possibly matching TRBD1 (5 bases). Germline CDR1 is SGHVS and CDR2 is FQNEAQ. The length of the CDR3 is 16 residues. V was shortened by 5 bases and J by 3 bases, with 20 bases between the two germline ends. Filled out from reference TRBV7-8 and TRBJ2-7, the complete variable domain reads GAGVSQSPRYKVAKRGQDVALRCDPISGHVSLFWYQQALGQGPEFLTYFQNEAQLDKSGLPSDRFFAERPEGSVSTLKIQRTQQEDSAVYLCASSHLRTDIYYEQYFGPGTRLTVT.

This chain links TRBV21-1 with TRBJ2-7; the table's TRBD1 call for D was not verified on the DNA. TRBV21-1 is a recognized pseudogene. CDR3 length: 16 amino acids. The CDR3 spells CASSKGRIDSPYEQYF. CDR3 DNA sequence: TGTGCCAGCAGCAAAGGGCGAATCGACAGTCCATACGAGCAGTACTTC.

V gene TRBV6-6 combines with J gene TRBJ2-1; D unclear. The V end lost 0 bases, the J end lost 2 bases, and 8 bases lay between the germline ends. The CDR3 is 15 residues long. Germline V gene data show CDR1 as MNHNY and CDR2 as SVGAGI (reference sequence). Here the CDR3 reads CASSYSFLAYNEQFF. DNA for the CDR3: TGTGCCAGCAGTTACTCGTTTCTTGCCTACAATGAGCAGTTCTTC.

The chain employs TRBV28 and TRBJ2-7; 7 nucleotides match TRBD1. The CDR3 runs 16 residues. Germline assignment: CDR1 MDHEN and CDR2 SYDVKM. The V segment lost 10 bases and the J segment 7 bases; nucleotides outside the gene matches: 22. Here the CDR3 DNA reads TGTGCCACCGTCCGGGACAGCCTTATCCCTAGGAAAGAGCAGTACTTC. This encodes CATVRDSLIPRKEQYF.

The chain employs TRBV5-4 and TRBJ1-5; D gene unclear. The CDR3 has 14 residues. Trimming removed 0 bases from V and 0 bases from J, with 4 bases in between. Germline-derived CDR1 and CDR2 are SGHNT and YYREEE (reference sequence). The CDR3 spells CASSLVGSNQPQHF. Written as DNA, the CDR3 is TGTGCCAGCAGCTTGGTCGGTAGCAATCAGCCCCAGCATTTT.

The chain joins TRBV7-9 to TRBJ2-7, with 11 nucleotides matching TRBD2. The CDR3 is 15 amino acids. The junction had 8 bases not matched to a gene; V was cut back by 5 bases and J by 5 bases. The V gene's germline CDR1 is SEHNR and CDR2 FQNEAQ (reference sequence). The CDR3 bases are TGTGCCAGCAGCACAACACTAGCGGGAGACCACGAGCAGTACTTC. Amino acids: CASSTTLAGDHEQYF.

The chain joins TRBV11-2 to TRBJ2-2; possible D gene TRBD2, 6 bases. This CDR3 region has 14 residues. Trimming took off 3 bases at V and 7 bases at J, with 12 bases between the two ends. Germline V gene lookup returns CDR1 SGHAT and CDR2 FQNNGV. CDR3 sequence (DNA): TGTGCCAGCAGCTTGGAGGGGAGAGACGGGGAGCTGTTTTTT. Protein product: CASSLEGRDGELFF. The whole variable domain, remainder taken from reference TRBV11-2 and TRBJ2-2, is EAGVAQSPRYKIIEKRQSVAFWCNPISGHATLYWYQQILGQGPKLLIQFQNNGVVDDSQLPKDRFSAERLKGVDSTLKIQPAKLEDSAVYLCASSLEGRDGELFFGEGSRLTVL.

This chain links TRBV9 with TRBJ1-5; TRBD1 agrees at 9 bases. Germline CDR1 reads SGDLS; CDR2 reads YYNGEE. CDR3 length equals 16 residues. V dropped 4 bases and J dropped 6; count of bases not matched to a gene: 11. Here the CDR3 reads CASSPSGGTGLQPQHF. CDR3 bases: TGTGCCAGCAGCCCAAGTGGGGGGACAGGGCTTCAGCCCCAGCATTTT.

V and J are TRBV4-3 and TRBJ2-1, with TRBD1 as a possible D gene (6 bases). Per germline, CDR1 LGHNA and CDR2 YSLEER. Deletions cut 1 base from V and 8 bases from J, with 15 bases between. This CDR3 region has 15 residues. The CDR3 region is CASSQGAGVLDEQFF. As DNA, the CDR3 is TGCGCCAGCAGCCAAGGCGCAGGGGTCTTGGATGAGCAGTTCTTC.

The chain couples TRBV19 to TRBJ1-1, with D perhaps TRBD1 (5 bases). Germline V CDR1 and CDR2: LNHDA, SQIVND (reference sequence). The CDR3 is made up of 15 amino acids. Trimming removed 4 bases from V and 1 base from J, with 13 bases in between. CDR3 protein: CASSTAHRSNTEAFF. The CDR3 DNA reads TGTGCCAGTAGTACGGCGCACAGGTCGAACACTGAAGCTTTCTTT. The whole variable domain, filled in from reference TRBV19 and TRBJ1-1, reads DGGITQSPKYLFRKEGQNVTLSCEQNLNHDAMYWYRQDPGQGLRLIYYSQIVNDFQKGDIAEGYSVSREKKESFPLTVTSAQKNPTAFYLCASSTAHRSNTEAFFGQGTRLTVV.

This clone was recorded a few times. J is TRBJ1-1 and V is TRBV29-1, with D possibly being TRBD1 (5 bases). The germline V and J ends were trimmed by 3 bases and 0 bases, with 8 bases remaining between them. CDR1 is SQVTM, CDR2 ANQGSEA, per germline. The CDR3 has 13 amino acids. The CDR3 DNA is TGCAGCGTTGAGATACAGGTGAACACTGAAGCTTTCTTT. Residues: CSVEIQVNTEAFF.